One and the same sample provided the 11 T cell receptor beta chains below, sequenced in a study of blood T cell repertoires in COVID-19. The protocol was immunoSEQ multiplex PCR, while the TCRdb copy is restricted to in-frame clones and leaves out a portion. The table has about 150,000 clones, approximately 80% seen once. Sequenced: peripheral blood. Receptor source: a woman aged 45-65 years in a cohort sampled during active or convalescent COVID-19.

The CDR3 loop reads CASSPGWSYNEQFF. The CDR3 DNA follows: TGCGCCAGCAGTCCGGGGTGGTCCTACAATGAGCAGTTCTTC. This sequence joins TRBV10-1 and TRBJ2-1; possibly TRBD2 for D (5 bases). CDR3 size: 14 residues. The germline V and J ends were trimmed by 5 bases and 1 base, with 9 bases remaining between them. Looked up from germline, CDR1 is WNHNN and CDR2 is SYGVQD (reference sequence).

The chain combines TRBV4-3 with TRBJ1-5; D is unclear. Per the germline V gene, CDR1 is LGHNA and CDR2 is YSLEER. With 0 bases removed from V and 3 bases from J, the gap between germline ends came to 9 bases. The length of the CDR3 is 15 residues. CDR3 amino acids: CASSQDRGYNQPQHF. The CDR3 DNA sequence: TGCGCCAGCAGCCAAGATCGCGGATACAATCAGCCCCAGCATTTT.

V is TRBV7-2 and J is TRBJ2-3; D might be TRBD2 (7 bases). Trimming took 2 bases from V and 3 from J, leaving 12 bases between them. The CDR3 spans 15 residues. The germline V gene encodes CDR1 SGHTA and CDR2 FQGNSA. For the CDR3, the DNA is TGTGCCAGCAGCTTATTCAGGGGAGGGACAGATACGCAGTATTTT. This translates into CASSLFRGGTDTQYF.

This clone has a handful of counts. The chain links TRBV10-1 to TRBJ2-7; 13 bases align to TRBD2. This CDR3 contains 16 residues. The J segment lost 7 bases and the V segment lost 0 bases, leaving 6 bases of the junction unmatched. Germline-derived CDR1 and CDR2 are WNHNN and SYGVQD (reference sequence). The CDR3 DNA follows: TGCGCCAGCAGTGAGTCGACTAGCGGGGGGTCGAGTGAGCAGTACTTC. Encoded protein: CASSESTSGGSSEQYF.

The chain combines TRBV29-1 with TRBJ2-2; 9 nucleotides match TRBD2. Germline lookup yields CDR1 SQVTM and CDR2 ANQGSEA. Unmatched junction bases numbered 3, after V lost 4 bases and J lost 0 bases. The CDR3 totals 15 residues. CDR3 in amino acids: CSVGGGGANTGELFF. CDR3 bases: TGCAGCGTTGGTGGCGGGGGGGCGAACACCGGGGAGCTGTTTTTT.

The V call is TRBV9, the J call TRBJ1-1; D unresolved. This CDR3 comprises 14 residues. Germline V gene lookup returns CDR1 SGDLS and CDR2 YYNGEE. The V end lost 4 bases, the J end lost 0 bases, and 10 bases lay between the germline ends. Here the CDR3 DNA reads TGTGCCAGCAGCTTCGACGGGGTGAACACTGAAGCTTTCTTT. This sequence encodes CASSFDGVNTEAFF.

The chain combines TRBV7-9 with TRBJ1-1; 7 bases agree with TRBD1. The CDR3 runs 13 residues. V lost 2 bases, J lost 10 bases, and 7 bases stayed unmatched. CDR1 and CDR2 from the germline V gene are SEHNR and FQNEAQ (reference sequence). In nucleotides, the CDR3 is TGTGCCAGCAGCTTATGGGTAGGGGGCGGAGCTTTCTTT. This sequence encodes CASSLWVGGGAFF.

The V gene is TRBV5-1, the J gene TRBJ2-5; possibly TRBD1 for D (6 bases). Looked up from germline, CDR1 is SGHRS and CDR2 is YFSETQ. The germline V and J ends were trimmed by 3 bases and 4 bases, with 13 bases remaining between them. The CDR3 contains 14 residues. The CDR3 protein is CASSYAQGRETQYF. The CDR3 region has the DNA TGCGCCAGCAGCTACGCGCAGGGGCGAGAGACCCAGTACTTC.

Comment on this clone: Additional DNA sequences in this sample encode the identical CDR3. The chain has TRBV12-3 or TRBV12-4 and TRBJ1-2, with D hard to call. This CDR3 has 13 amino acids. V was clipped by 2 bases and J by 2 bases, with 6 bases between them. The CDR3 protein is CASSLLLNYGYTF. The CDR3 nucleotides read TGTGCCAGCAGTTTACTGCTAAACTATGGCTACACCTTC.

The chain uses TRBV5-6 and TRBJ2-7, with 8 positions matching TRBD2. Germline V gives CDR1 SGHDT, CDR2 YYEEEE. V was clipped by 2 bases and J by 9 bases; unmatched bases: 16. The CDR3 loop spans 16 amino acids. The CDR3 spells CASSFRSTSGTTGQYF. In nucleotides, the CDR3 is TGTGCCAGCAGCTTCCGGTCCACTAGCGGTACTACGGGGCAGTACTTC.

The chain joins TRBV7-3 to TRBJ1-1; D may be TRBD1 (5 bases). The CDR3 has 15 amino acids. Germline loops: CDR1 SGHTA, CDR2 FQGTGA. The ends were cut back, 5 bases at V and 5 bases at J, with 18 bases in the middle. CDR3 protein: CASSPFGGGSTEAFF. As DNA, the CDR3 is TGTGCCAGCAGCCCTTTTGGGGGAGGGTCGACTGAAGCTTTCTTT.